This TCR beta chain was sequenced for a study of cytomegalovirus exposure and HLA in healthy donors. Study-level results: In presence/absence analyses, roughly uniform sequencing depth across donors was assumed. The only immune exposure information that was available was CMV serostatus.

The study ran its PCR with 60 Vbeta and 13 Jbeta primers. Clones were read by immunoSEQ multiplex PCR, and TCRdb kept only the in-frame ones, dropping some. The table records 150,000 to 180,000 clones, approximately 74% of them present only once. Concerning this clone: Its target is unknown.

The CDR3 extends over 15 amino acids. Germline values: CDR1 ENHRY, CDR2 SYGVKD. V lost 7 bases to trimming and J lost 5 bases; unmatched junction nucleotides: 12. The sequencing sample was made of PBMCs. This chain joins TRBV10-3 and TRBJ2-3; TRBD2 aligns across 7 bases. This sequence was found in a man in his late teens or twenties in good health and CMV-seronegative. The chain's CDR3 is CAITAVGGRLDTQYF. The DNA of the CDR3 is TGTGCCATCACCGCGGTGGGGGGGAGGCTAGATACGCAGTATTTT.